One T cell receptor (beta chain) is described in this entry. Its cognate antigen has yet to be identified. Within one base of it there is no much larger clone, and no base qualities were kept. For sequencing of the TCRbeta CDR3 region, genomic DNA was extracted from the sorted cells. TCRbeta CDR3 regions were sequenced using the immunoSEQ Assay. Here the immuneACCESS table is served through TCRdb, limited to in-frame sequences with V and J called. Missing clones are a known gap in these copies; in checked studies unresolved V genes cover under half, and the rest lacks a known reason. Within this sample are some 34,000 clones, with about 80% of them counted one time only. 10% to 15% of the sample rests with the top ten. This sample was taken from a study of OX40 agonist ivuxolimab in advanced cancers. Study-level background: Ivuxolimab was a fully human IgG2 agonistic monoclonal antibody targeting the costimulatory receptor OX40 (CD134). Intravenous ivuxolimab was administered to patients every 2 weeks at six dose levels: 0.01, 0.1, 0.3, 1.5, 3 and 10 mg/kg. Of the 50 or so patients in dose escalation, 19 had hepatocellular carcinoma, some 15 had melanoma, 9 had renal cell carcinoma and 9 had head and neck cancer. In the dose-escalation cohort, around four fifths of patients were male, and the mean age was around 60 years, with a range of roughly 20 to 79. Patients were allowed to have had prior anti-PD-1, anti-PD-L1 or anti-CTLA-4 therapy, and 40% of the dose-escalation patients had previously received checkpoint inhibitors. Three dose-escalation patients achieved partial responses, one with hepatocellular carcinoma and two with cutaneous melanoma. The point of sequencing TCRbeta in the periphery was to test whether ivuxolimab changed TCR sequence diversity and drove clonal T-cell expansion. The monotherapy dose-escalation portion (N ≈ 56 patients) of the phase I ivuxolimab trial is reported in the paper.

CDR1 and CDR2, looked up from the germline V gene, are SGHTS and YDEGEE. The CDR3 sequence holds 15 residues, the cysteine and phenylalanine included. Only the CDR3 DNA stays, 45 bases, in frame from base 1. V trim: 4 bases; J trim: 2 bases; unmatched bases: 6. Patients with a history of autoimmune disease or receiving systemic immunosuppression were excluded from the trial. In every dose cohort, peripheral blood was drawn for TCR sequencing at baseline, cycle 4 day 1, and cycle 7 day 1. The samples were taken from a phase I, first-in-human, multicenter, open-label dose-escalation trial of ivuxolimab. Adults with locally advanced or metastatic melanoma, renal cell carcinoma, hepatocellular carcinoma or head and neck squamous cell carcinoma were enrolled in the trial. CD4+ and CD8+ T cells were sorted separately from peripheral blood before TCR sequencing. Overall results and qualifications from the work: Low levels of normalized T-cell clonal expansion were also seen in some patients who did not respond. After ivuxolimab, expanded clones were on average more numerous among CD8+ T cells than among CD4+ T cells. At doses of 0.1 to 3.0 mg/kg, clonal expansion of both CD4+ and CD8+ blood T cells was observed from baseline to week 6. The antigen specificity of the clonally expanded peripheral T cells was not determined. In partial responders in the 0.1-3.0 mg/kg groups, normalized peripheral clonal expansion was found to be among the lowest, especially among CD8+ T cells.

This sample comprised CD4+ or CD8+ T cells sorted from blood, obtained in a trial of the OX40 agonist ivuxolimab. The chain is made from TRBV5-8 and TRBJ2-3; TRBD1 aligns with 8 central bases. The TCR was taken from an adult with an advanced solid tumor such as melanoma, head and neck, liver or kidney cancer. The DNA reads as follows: TGTGCCAGCAGCAGGGGGACAGGAGACACAGATACGCAGTATTTT. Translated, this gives CASSRGTGDTDTQYF.